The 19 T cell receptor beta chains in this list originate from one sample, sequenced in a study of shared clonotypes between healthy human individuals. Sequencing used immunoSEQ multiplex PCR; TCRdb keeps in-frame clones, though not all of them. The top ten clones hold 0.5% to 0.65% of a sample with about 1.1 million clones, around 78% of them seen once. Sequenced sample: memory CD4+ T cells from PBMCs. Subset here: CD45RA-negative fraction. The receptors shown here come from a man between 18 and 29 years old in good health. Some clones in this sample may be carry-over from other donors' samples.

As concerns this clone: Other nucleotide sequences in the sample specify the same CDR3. CDR3 DNA: TGTGCCAGCAGCTTTGGGGGAACGAACACCGGGGAGCTGTTTTTT. It translates to CASSFGGTNTGELFF. This chain connects TRBV11-3 to TRBJ2-2; D might be TRBD1 or TRBD2, each matching 5 bases. The CDR3 loop spans 15 amino acids. CDR1 and CDR2 (germline): SGHNT, YENEEA. The V end lost 3 bases, the J end lost 0 bases, and 8 bases lay between the germline ends.

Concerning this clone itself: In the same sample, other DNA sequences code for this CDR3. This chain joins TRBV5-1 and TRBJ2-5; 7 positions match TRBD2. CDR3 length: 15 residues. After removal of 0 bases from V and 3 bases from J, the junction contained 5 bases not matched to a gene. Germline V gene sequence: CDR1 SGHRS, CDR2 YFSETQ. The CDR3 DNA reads TGCGCCAGCAGCTTGGCCGGAGGGAGGGAAGAGACCCAGTACTTC. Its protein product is CASSLAGGREETQYF.

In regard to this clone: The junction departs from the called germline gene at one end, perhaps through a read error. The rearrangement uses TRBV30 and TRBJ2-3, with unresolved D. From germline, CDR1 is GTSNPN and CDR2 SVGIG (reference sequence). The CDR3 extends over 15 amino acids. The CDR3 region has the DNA TGCGCCTGGAGTGTATTCCTCCCGGATATGGAGACGCAGTATTTT. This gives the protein CAWSVFLPDMETQYF.

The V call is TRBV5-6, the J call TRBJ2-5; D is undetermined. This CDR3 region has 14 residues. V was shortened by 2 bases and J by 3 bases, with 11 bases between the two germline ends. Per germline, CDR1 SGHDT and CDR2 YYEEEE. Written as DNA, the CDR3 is TGTGCCAGCAGCTTTGTCAGCGTCAAAGAGACCCAGTACTTC. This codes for CASSFVSVKETQYF.

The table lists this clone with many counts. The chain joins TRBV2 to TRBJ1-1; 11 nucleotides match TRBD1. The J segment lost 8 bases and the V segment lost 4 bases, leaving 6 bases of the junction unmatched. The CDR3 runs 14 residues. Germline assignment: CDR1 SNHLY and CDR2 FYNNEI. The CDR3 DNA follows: TGTGCCAGCAGTGCATCCGGGACAGGGGGGGAAGCTTTCTTT. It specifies CASSASGTGGEAFF.

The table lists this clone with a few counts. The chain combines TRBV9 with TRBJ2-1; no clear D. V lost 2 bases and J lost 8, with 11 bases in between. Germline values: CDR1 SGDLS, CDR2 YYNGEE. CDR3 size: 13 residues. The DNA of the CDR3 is TGTGCCAGCAGCGTCACCACAAGGGATGAGCAGTTCTTC. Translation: CASSVTTRDEQFF. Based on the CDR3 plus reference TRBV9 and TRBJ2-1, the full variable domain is DSGVTQTPKHLITATGQRVTLRCSPRSGDLSVYWYQQSLDQGLQFLIQYYNGEERAKGNILERFSAQQFPDLHSELNLSSLELGDSALYFCASSVTTRDEQFFGPGTRLTVL.

The CDR3 region is CASSLAHFGGELFF. Here the CDR3 DNA reads TGTGCCAGCAGCTTAGCCCATTTCGGCGGGGAGCTGTTTTTT. The chain employs TRBV7-8 and TRBJ2-2; no firm D call. Trimming took 0 bases from V and 7 from J, leaving 9 bases between them. This CDR3 region has 14 residues. Looked up from germline, CDR1 is SGHVS and CDR2 is FQNEAQ. Looking up the rest from reference TRBV7-8 and TRBJ2-2 gives the full variable domain: GAGVSQSPRYKVAKRGQDVALRCDPISGHVSLFWYQQALGQGPEFLTYFQNEAQLDKSGLPSDRFFAERPEGSVSTLKIQRTQQEDSAVYLCASSLAHFGGELFFGEGSRLTVL.

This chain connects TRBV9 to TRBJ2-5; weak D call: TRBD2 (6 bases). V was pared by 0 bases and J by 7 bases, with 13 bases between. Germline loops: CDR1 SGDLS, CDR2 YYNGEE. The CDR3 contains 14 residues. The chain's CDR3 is CASSVGGVEGTQYF. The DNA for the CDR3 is TGTGCCAGCAGCGTAGGCGGGGTGGAAGGGACCCAGTACTTC.

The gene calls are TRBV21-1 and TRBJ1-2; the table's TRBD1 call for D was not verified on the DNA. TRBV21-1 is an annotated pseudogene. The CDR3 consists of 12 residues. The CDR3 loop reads CASERTGVGYTF. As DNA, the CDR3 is TGTGCCAGCGAACGTACAGGGGTTGGCTACACCTTC.

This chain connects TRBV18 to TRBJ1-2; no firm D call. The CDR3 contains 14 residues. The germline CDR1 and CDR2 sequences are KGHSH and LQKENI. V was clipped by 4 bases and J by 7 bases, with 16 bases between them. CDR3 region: CASSLNKQLLGYTF. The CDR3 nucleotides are TGTGCCAGCTCACTCAATAAGCAGCTCCTTGGCTACACCTTC.

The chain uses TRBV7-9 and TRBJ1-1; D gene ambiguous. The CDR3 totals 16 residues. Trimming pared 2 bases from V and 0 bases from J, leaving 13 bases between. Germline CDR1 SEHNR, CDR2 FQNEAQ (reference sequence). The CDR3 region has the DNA TGTGCCAGCAGCTTATACCCCATCGACTTGAACACTGAAGCTTTCTTT. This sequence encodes CASSLYPIDLNTEAFF.

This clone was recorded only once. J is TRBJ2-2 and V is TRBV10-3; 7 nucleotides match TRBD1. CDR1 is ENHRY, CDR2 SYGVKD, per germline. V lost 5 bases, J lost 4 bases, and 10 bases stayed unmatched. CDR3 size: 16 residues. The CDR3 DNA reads TGTGCCATCAGTTACTCCGGGACAGTTTCCACCGGGGAGCTGTTTTTT. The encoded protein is CAISYSGTVSTGELFF.

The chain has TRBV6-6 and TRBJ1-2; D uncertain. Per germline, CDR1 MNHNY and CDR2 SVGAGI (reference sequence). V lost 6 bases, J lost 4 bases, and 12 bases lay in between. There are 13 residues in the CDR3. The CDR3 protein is CASSPVRAYGYTF. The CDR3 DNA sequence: TGTGCCAGCAGCCCCGTTAGGGCCTATGGCTACACCTTC.

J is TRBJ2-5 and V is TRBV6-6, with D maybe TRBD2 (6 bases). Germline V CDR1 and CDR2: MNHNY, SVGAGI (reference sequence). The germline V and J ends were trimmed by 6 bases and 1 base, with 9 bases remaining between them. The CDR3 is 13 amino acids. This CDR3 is CASRGGAQETQYF. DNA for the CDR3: TGTGCCAGCAGAGGCGGGGCCCAAGAGACCCAGTACTTC.

CDR3 DNA: TGTGCCAGCTCACCAAAGCTAGCGGGAGAAGGTGAGCAGTTCTTC. This sequence encodes CASSPKLAGEGEQFF. The V gene is TRBV18, the J gene TRBJ2-1, with TRBD2 matching over 10 bases. V gave up 2 bases and J gave up 9 bases; unmatched junction bases: 7. Germline CDR1 is KGHSH and CDR2 is LQKENI. This CDR3 region has 15 residues.

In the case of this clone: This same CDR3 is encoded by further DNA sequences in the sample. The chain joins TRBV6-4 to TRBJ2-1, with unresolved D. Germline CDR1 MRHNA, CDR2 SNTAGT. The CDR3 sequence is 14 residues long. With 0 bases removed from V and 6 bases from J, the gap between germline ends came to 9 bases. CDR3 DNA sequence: TGTGCCAGCAGTGACTCTCGGCGCGGCAATGAGCAGTTCTTC. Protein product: CASSDSRRGNEQFF.

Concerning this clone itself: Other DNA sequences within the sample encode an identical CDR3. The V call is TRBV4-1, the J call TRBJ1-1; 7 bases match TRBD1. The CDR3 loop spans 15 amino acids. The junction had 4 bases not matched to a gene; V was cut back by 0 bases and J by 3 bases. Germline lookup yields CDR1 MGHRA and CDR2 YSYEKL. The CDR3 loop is CASSQENRGYTEAFF. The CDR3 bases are TGCGCCAGCAGCCAAGAGAACAGGGGCTACACTGAAGCTTTCTTT.

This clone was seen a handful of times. The CDR3 DNA reads as TGTGCCAGCAGCCCTGTGGGCAGGGTGCAAGAGACCCAGTACTTC. Translating gives CASSPVGRVQETQYF. The rearrangement joins TRBV5-6 to TRBJ2-5; a possible D gene is TRBD1 (5 bases). This CDR3 contains 15 residues. CDR1 and CDR2 from the germline V gene are SGHDT and YYEEEE. V was cut by 4 bases and J by 2 bases, with 15 bases left in between.

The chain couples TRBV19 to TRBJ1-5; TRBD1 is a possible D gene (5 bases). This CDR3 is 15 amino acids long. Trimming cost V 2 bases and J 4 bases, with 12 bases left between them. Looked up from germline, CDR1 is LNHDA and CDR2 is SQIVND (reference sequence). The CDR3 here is CASSIFAAGNQPQHF. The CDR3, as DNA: TGTGCCAGTAGTATATTTGCGGCAGGGAATCAGCCCCAGCATTTT.